The sample holds a few counts of the clone carrying this T cell receptor (beta chain). The CDR3 is 15 residues long. Looked up from germline, CDR1 is LNHDA and CDR2 is SQIVND (reference sequence). Unmatched junction bases numbered 8, after V lost 5 bases and J lost 4 bases. Measured with immunoSEQ multiplex PCR; TCRdb has only the in-frame clones, and not every one. Among 45,000 to 70,000 clones, 55% to 70% were seen once, and the ten largest hold roughly 21%. The data were obtained in a study of cytotoxic CD8 clonotypes in ibrutinib-treated CLL. Study information: Response sampling occurred after a median 12 months of treatment (range 6 to 36). The sample average was roughly 240,000 productive templates and more than 90,000 productive rearrangements.

This sequence was found in a human donor with chronic lymphocytic leukemia. The J gene is TRBJ2-7, the V gene TRBV19; 10 positions agree with TRBD2. This material consisted of PBMCs, taken after 24 months of ibrutinib treatment. CDR3 sequence: CASSSSGRALYEQYF. CDR3 bases: TGTGCCAGTAGTTCGAGCGGGAGGGCCCTGTACGAGCAGTACTTC.